The rows below give T cell receptor beta chains drawn from one sample of a study of shared clonotypes between healthy human individuals. This table comes from immunoSEQ multiplex PCR, and its TCRdb copy is limited to in-frame clones, with some not included. The table shows about 480,000 clones, with over 60% occurring only once. The sequenced sample consisted of PBMCs. The receptors come from a woman in her forties in good health. Some clones in this sample may be carry-over from other donors' samples. The conserved cysteine and the conserved F or W are not part of the CDR3 here. Clone size is stated in some rows and not others, as once, few, many or a class when expanded.

j_gene: TRBJ1-4
abundance: few
v_gene: TRBV7-2
CDR3aa: ASSLQGGDEKLF

j_gene: TRBJ1-5
abundance: .
v_gene: TRBV19
CDR3aa: ASSDRQGFGNQPQH

j_gene: TRBJ2-7
abundance: .
v_gene: TRBV11-2
CDR3aa: ASSLFMVAGGREQY

j_gene: TRBJ2-1
abundance: .
v_gene: TRBV4-2
CDR3aa: ASSQDMALRDLTYNEQF

j_gene: TRBJ1-1
abundance: .
v_gene: TRBV28
CDR3aa: ARRGQGVVYTEAF

j_gene: TRBJ2-7
abundance: once
v_gene: TRBV5-1
CDR3aa: ASSLGQERSYEQY

j_gene: TRBJ2-5
abundance: .
v_gene: TRBV2
CDR3aa: ATKADNQETQY

j_gene: TRBJ2-3
abundance: .
v_gene: TRBV10-1
CDR3aa: ASSDSGRGDADTQY

j_gene: TRBJ2-1
abundance: .
v_gene: TRBV7-8
CDR3aa: ASSSSLAGGGNEQF

j_gene: TRBJ2-3
abundance: .
v_gene: TRBV18
CDR3aa: ASSPREDSKTDTQY

j_gene: TRBJ2-5
abundance: .
v_gene: TRBV11-3
CDR3aa: ASSSPGGTQY

j_gene: TRBJ1-5
abundance: .
v_gene: TRBV28
CDR3aa: ASSLTREDQPQH

j_gene: TRBJ2-7
abundance: .
v_gene: TRBV11-2
CDR3aa: ASSYHPGLAGVYEQY

j_gene: TRBJ2-4
abundance: .
v_gene: TRBV9
CDR3aa: ASSVGLAENIQY

j_gene: TRBJ2-3
abundance: .
v_gene: TRBV29-1
CDR3aa: SVPGQGKSDTQY

j_gene: TRBJ1-3
abundance: once
v_gene: TRBV9
CDR3aa: ASSAGSSGNTIY

j_gene: TRBJ1-6
abundance: .
v_gene: TRBV7-3
CDR3aa: ASSLTTGLDSPLH

j_gene: TRBJ2-7
abundance: .
v_gene: TRBV4-1
CDR3aa: ASSQGLGYEQY

j_gene: TRBJ1-4
abundance: few
v_gene: TRBV30
CDR3aa: AWSAYRATNEKLF

j_gene: TRBJ2-7
abundance: .
v_gene: TRBV11-2
CDR3aa: ASSFGYRDYEQY

j_gene: TRBJ1-1
abundance: .
v_gene: TRBV6-1
CDR3aa: ASSESPWENTEAF

j_gene: TRBJ2-5
abundance: .
v_gene: TRBV2
CDR3aa: ASRGQEQETQY

j_gene: TRBJ2-7
abundance: .
v_gene: TRBV28
CDR3aa: ASSPPLRQASSYEQY

j_gene: TRBJ1-4
abundance: .
v_gene: TRBV5-4
CDR3aa: ASSWDRSNEKLF

j_gene: TRBJ2-5
abundance: .
v_gene: TRBV27
CDR3aa: ASSWASGRARETQY

j_gene: TRBJ1-3
abundance: .
v_gene: TRBV6-1
CDR3aa: ASTGAAAHGNTIY

j_gene: TRBJ1-2
abundance: .
v_gene: TRBV6-6
CDR3aa: ASSYGGGYGYT

j_gene: TRBJ2-7
abundance: .
v_gene: TRBV9
CDR3aa: ASSPRKVQGVHEQY

j_gene: TRBJ1-2
abundance: .
v_gene: TRBV7-2
CDR3aa: ASSPGAGNYGYT

j_gene: TRBJ1-6
abundance: .
v_gene: TRBV2
CDR3aa: ASSEFGARVLH

j_gene: TRBJ2-2
abundance: .
v_gene: TRBV6-1
CDR3aa: ASRAGQWPGELF

j_gene: TRBJ1-5
abundance: .
v_gene: TRBV5-1
CDR3aa: ASSYTVSNQPQH

j_gene: TRBJ1-5
abundance: once
v_gene: TRBV6-1
CDR3aa: ASSEEGNSNQPQH

j_gene: TRBJ1-5
abundance: .
v_gene: TRBV19
CDR3aa: ASTLTGPNPYSNQPQH

j_gene: TRBJ1-5
abundance: .
v_gene: TRBV4-3
CDR3aa: ASSPGTGYSNQPQH

j_gene: TRBJ2-2
abundance: .
v_gene: TRBV30
CDR3aa: ACPGYWGPGELF

j_gene: TRBJ2-5
abundance: .
v_gene: TRBV5-1
CDR3aa: ASSSPQETQY

j_gene: TRBJ2-7
abundance: .
v_gene: TRBV5-4
CDR3aa: ASSSRDRGFEQY

j_gene: TRBJ1-5
abundance: .
v_gene: TRBV7-9
CDR3aa: ASARTGRDQPQH

j_gene: TRBJ1-1
abundance: .
v_gene: TRBV27
CDR3aa: ASSRDRGLGNTEAF